This TCR beta chain is drawn from a study of cytomegalovirus exposure and HLA in healthy donors. Study-wide results and limits: A link between a missense DCLRE1C variant and TCR beta V- and J-gene trimming emerged from a later analysis.

Germline assignment: CDR1 SGHRS and CDR2 YFSETQ. The V gene lost 4 bases and the J gene lost 0 bases, with 11 bases spanning the gap. This CDR3 region has 16 residues. The PCR had 60 Vbeta and 13 Jbeta primers. In the authors' workflow: Later reanalysis found 75 million to 100 million unique TCR beta chains, around 11 million of them shared. Repertoires were generated with immunoSEQ multiplex PCR, while TCRdb's copy carries only in-frame clones and drops some. V and J calls and clone size come straight from that table; D and trimming were deduced from the DNA. This table has 150,000 to 200,000 clones, 65% to 85% appearing once. For this clone: Its antigen remains unknown.

The source material was PBMCs. This receptor was taken from a man in his fifties or sixties in good health and CMV-seronegative. The chain uses TRBV5-1 and TRBJ2-6, with D tentatively TRBD1 (5 bases). The CDR3 sequence is CASSPTAPSGANVLTF. For the CDR3, the DNA is TGCGCCAGCAGCCCGACAGCTCCCTCTGGGGCCAACGTCCTGACTTTC.